This TCR beta chain was captured by sequencing in a study of blood T cell repertoires in COVID-19. Some clones are missing from TCRdb's copy, which holds only in-frame ones; the method was immunoSEQ multiplex PCR. The sample contains just under 80,000 clones, 88% of which appear only once. J lost 2 bases, V lost 5 bases, and 12 bases had no gene match. This CDR3 is 17 amino acids long. Germline CDR1 LNHDA, CDR2 SQIVND (reference sequence). This TCR was sampled from a human donor in a cohort sampled during active COVID-19. The sequenced sample consisted of peripheral blood. The chain is built from TRBV19 and TRBJ2-3, with TRBD2 matching 8 bases. CDR3 in amino acids: CASSRRRAGGPTDTQYF. In DNA, the CDR3 is TGTGCCAGTAGTCGTCGCCGGGCGGGGGGCCCCACAGATACGCAGTATTTT.